What follows is one TCR beta chain and its context. Its cognate antigen is unknown. V lost 6 bases, J lost 9 bases, and 6 bases stayed unmatched. The CDR3 has 13 residues. The V gene's germline CDR1 is LGHNA and CDR2 YSLEER. This record belongs to a study of siplizumab effects on memory and regulatory T cells. Turning to the study itself: Either no drug or siplizumab at 0.85 to 1 ug/mL was used in mixed lymphocyte reactions that were paired. Notes on the study in general: Naive T cells, seemingly more diverse than memory cells, seemed major alloresponse contributors.

Cells of the mixed lymphocyte reaction were cocultured at 37 degrees C for around six days. Assaying covered about 99,000 TCR templates per sample. Generated by immunoSEQ multiplex PCR, the TCRdb table keeps only in-frame clones and is missing some. The table records fewer than 20,000 clones, 40% to 60% of them present only once. The chain is built from TRBV4-3 and TRBJ2-4; 9 bases agree with TRBD1. Sequenced sample: CFSE-low (dividing) CD4+ T cells sorted from an allogeneic mixed lymphocyte reaction. This sequence originates from a human donor in good health; the cells came from an allogeneic mixed lymphocyte reaction. The CDR3 DNA reads TGCGCCAGCAGGCAGACAGGGGGGGGCATTCAGTACTTC. Its translation: CASRQTGGGIQYF.